This record concerns one TCR beta chain sequence. As handled by the study authors: Reference gene primers were amplified, and this amplification served to estimate nucleated cell counts. Sequencing used immunoSEQ multiplex PCR; TCRdb keeps in-frame clones, though not all of them. That table furnishes V, J and clone size, whereas the DNA furnished D and trimming. The sample includes around 120,000 clones, under 85% of them seen just once. These data are taken from a study of blood T cell repertoires in COVID-19. At the level of the study: Samples came from the United States, Italy and Spain, spanning acute and convalescent COVID-19.

Trimming took off 0 bases at V and 5 bases at J, with 11 bases between the two ends. Per germline, CDR1 SGHRS and CDR2 YFSETQ. The CDR3 covers 14 residues. The TCR originated in a man in his forties with active or convalescent COVID-19. The chain employs TRBV5-1 and TRBJ1-1; D not resolved. The source material was peripheral blood. The DNA of the CDR3 is TGCGCCAGCAGCTTGGAGTTGGGGAGGACTGAAGCTTTCTTT. Its protein product is CASSLELGRTEAFF. Complete variable domain (other parts from reference TRBV5-1 and TRBJ1-1): KAGVTQTPRYLIKTRGQQVTLSCSPISGHRSVSWYQQTPGQGLQFLFEYFSETQRNKGNFPGRFSGRQFSNSRSEMNVSTLELGDSALYLCASSLELGRTEAFFGQGTRLTVV.